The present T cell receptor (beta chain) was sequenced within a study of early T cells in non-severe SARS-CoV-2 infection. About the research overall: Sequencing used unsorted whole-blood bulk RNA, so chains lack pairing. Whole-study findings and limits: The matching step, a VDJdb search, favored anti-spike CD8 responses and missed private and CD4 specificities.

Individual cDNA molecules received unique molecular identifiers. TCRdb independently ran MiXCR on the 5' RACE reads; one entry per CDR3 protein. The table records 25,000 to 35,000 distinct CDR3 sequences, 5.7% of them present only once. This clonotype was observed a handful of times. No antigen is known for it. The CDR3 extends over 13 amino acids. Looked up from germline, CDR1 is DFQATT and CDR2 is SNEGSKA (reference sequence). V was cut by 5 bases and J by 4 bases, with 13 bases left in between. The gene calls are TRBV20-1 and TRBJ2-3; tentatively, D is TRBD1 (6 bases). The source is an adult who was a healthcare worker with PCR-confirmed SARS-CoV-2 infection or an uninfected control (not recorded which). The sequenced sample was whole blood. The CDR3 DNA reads TGCAGTGCTCAAACAGGGTTGCCAGATACGCAGTATTTT. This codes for CSAQTGLPDTQYF.